Presented here are 20 T cell receptor beta chains from one specimen sequenced in a study of CD8 T cells in Susac syndrome. Random hexamers served to reverse transcribe roughly 0.5 to 1 ug RNA. TCRdb fed the immunoSEQ multiplex PCR reads into MiXCR, producing one record per CDR3 protein. The data contain approximately 160,000 distinct CDR3 sequences, around 93% of them singletons. Sequencing input: CD4+ T cells from PBMCs. The source is a human donor in good health.

This chain connects TRBV3-1 to TRBJ2-6; D call uncertain. The V gene lost 7 bases and the J gene lost 4 bases, with 8 bases spanning the gap. CDR3 length equals 13 residues. In germline, CDR1 is LGHDT, CDR2 YNNKEL (reference sequence). The CDR3 sequence: CASTPPGANVLTF. The CDR3, as DNA: TGTGCCAGCACCCCCCCCGGGGCCAACGTCCTGACTTTC.

This clonotype has a single count. The V call is TRBV10-3, the J call TRBJ1-5; D gene uncertain. Germline V gene data show CDR1 as ENHRY and CDR2 as SYGVKD. Trimming took off 3 bases at V and 10 bases at J, with 16 bases between the two ends. The CDR3 has 14 amino acids. CDR3 sequence (DNA): TGTGCCATCAGTGATCAACAGCGGCTTAAACCCCAGCATTTT. The encoded protein is CAISDQQRLKPQHF.

The chain combines TRBV9 with TRBJ1-2; 9 nucleotides align to TRBD1. In germline, CDR1 is SGDLS, CDR2 YYNGEE. Trimming removed 3 bases from V and 4 bases from J; junction bases left unmatched: 4. This CDR3 region has 14 residues. CDR3 nucleotide sequence: TGTGCCAGCAGCGGGACAGGGGTCGGCTATGGCTACACCTTC. This encodes CASSGTGVGYGYTF.

The rearrangement joins TRBV25-1 to TRBJ2-7; 12 bases map to TRBD2. Per the germline V gene, CDR1 is MGHDK and CDR2 is SYGVNS. This CDR3 comprises 16 residues. Germline trimming cut 3 bases from V and 6 bases from J; bases unmatched to any gene: 9. In DNA form, the CDR3 reads TGTGCCAGCAGTGATTTCCCGACTAGCGGGGGAGTCGAGCAGTACTTC. This encodes CASSDFPTSGGVEQYF.

The genes are TRBV20-1 and TRBJ2-3; 9 bases line up with TRBD2. The CDR3 runs 14 residues. CDR1 DFQATT and CDR2 SNEGSKA come from the germline V gene (reference sequence). With V trimmed by 7 bases and J by 0 bases, 5 bases remained unmatched. CDR3: CSVKTSGSTDTQYF. CDR3 DNA: TGCAGTGTCAAGACTAGCGGTAGCACAGATACGCAGTATTTT.

The chain links TRBV7-2 to TRBJ1-6; D possibly corresponds to TRBD1 (6 bases). With 2 bases removed from V and 10 bases from J, the gap between germline ends came to 15 bases. Germline values: CDR1 SGHTA, CDR2 FQGNSA. The CDR3 length is 15 residues. The CDR3 nucleotides read TGTGCCAGCAGCTTAAAAACTCCAGGGGCCTCACCCCTCCACTTT. Translating it yields CASSLKTPGASPLHF. Full variable domain (outside the CDR3, taken from reference TRBV7-2 and TRBJ1-6): GAGVSQSPSNKVTEKGKDVELRCDPISGHTALYWYRQSLGQGLEFLIYFQGNSAPDKSGLPSDRFSAERTGGSVSTLTIQRTQQEDSAVYLCASSLKTPGASPLHFGNGTRLTVT.

This clonotype was found a few times. This rearrangement joins TRBV6-5 to TRBJ2-7, with a weak D call TRBD1 (5 bases). Trimming removed 5 bases at V and 1 base at J, with 9 bases between. From germline, CDR1 is MNHEY and CDR2 SVGAGI. The CDR3 runs 13 residues. CDR3 sequence reads: CASSQTGSYEQYF. CDR3 in DNA: TGTGCCAGCAGTCAAACAGGTTCCTACGAGCAGTACTTC.

The rearrangement joins TRBV20-1 to TRBJ2-3; either TRBD1 or TRBD2 may supply D (6 bases each). The V end lost 3 bases, the J end lost 6 bases, and 22 bases lay between the germline ends. CDR1 and CDR2 (germline): DFQATT, SNEGSKA (reference sequence). The CDR3 contains 16 residues. CDR3 DNA sequence: TGCAGTGCTAGGGGGCCTTTAAAAGGGGGAGGTGATACGCAGTATTTT. Translation: CSARGPLKGGGDTQYF.

The V call is TRBV10-2, the J call TRBJ2-7; 7 bases are a match to TRBD1. Germline V lookup: CDR1 WSHSY, CDR2 SAAADI. V gave up 5 bases and J gave up 7 bases; unmatched junction bases: 8. This CDR3 contains 13 residues. Here the CDR3 DNA reads TGCGCCAGCAGTTGGGACAGCGATTCAGAGCAGTACTTC. As protein: CASSWDSDSEQYF.

The chain joins TRBV29-1 to TRBJ2-3; weak D call: TRBD1 (6 bases). The V end lost 5 bases, the J end lost 0 bases, and 12 bases lay between the germline ends. The CDR3 extends over 14 amino acids. Germline CDR1 reads SQVTM; CDR2 reads ANQGSEA. The CDR3 bases are TGCAGCGTTCTCGGACAGTTTAGCACAGATACGCAGTATTTT. Amino acid sequence: CSVLGQFSTDTQYF.

This rearrangement joins TRBV21-1 to TRBJ2-7; the table's D call of TRBD1 was not tested on the DNA. TRBV21-1 is given as a pseudogene. This CDR3 has 18 amino acids. This CDR3 reads CASSSQRLLLGVIYEQYF. CDR3 nucleotides: TGTGCCAGCAGCTCCCAAAGGTTGCTTTTAGGGGTAATCTACGAGCAGTACTTC.

The chain couples TRBV11-2 to TRBJ2-3; 9 bases agree with TRBD1. Germline-derived CDR1 and CDR2 are SGHAT and FQNNGV. The CDR3 loop spans 14 amino acids. V gave up 8 bases and J gave up 3 bases; unmatched junction bases: 6. The CDR3 DNA follows: TGTGCCAGCGGGATACAGGGGGCAACAGATACGCAGTATTTT. Amino acids: CASGIQGATDTQYF.

The chain joins TRBV3-1 to TRBJ2-1, with a tentative D call TRBD2 (6 bases). The CDR3 is made up of 16 amino acids. The V end was cut by 4 bases, the J end by 9 bases, with 22 bases between. From germline, CDR1 is LGHDT and CDR2 YNNKEL (reference sequence). The CDR3 sequence is CASSPRRSSDGGEQFF. CDR3 nucleotides: TGTGCCAGCAGCCCTAGAAGGTCTAGCGACGGGGGTGAGCAGTTCTTC.

The rearrangement joins TRBV20-1 to TRBJ2-7; D tentatively fits TRBD1 or TRBD2 (5 bases each). V dropped 4 bases and J dropped 6 bases, with 16 bases sitting between them. Germline V gives CDR1 DFQATT, CDR2 SNEGSKA (reference sequence). The CDR3 runs to 13 residues. In nucleotides, the CDR3 is TGCAGTGCTACTATCGCTACTGGGGGCGAGCAGTACTTC. Translated: CSATIATGGEQYF.

The chain uses TRBV11-2 and TRBJ1-4; D gene uncertain. The CDR3 is 17 amino acids. The V end lost 0 bases, the J end lost 3 bases, and 14 bases lay between the germline ends. In germline, CDR1 is SGHAT, CDR2 FQNNGV. CDR3 in DNA: TGTGCCAGCAGCTTAGAGGGCAGAATCTACGCTAATGAAAAACTGTTTTTT. It translates to CASSLEGRIYANEKLFF. The full variable domain, in which reference TRBV11-2 and TRBJ1-4 provide the parts outside the CDR3, is EAGVAQSPRYKIIEKRQSVAFWCNPISGHATLYWYQQILGQGPKLLIQFQNNGVVDDSQLPKDRFSAERLKGVDSTLKIQPAKLEDSAVYLCASSLEGRIYANEKLFFGSGTQLSVL.

This chain links TRBV6-5 with TRBJ2-3; D remains unclear. Trimming stripped 0 bases from V and 2 bases from J, with 12 bases between. The V gene's germline CDR1 is MNHEY and CDR2 SVGAGI. CDR3 length: 16 amino acids. DNA for the CDR3: TGTGCCAGCAGTTACTCTTTAGGTACTTACACAGATACGCAGTATTTT. Residues: CASSYSLGTYTDTQYF.

This rearrangement joins TRBV7-9 to TRBJ2-7; D uncertain. The V gene lost 5 bases and the J gene lost 0 bases, with 14 bases spanning the gap. This CDR3 is built from 15 residues. CDR1 and CDR2 from the germline V gene are SEHNR and FQNEAQ (reference sequence). CDR3 coding DNA: TGTGCCAGCAGCCCCACTTTGCGGCCCTCCTACGAGCAGTACTTC. Its translation is CASSPTLRPSYEQYF. Variable domain in full (rest from reference TRBV7-9 and TRBJ2-7): DTGVSQNPRHKITKRGQNVTFRCDPISEHNRLYWYRQTLGQGPEFLTYFQNEAQLEKSRLLSDRFSAERPKGSFSTLEIQRTEQGDSAMYLCASSPTLRPSYEQYFGPGTRLTVT.

This chain joins TRBV3-1 and TRBJ2-5, with D hard to call. With 3 bases removed from V and 1 base from J, the gap between germline ends came to 9 bases. The germline V gene encodes CDR1 LGHDT and CDR2 YNNKEL (reference sequence). This CDR3 comprises 14 residues. CDR3 sequence reads: CASSQSATQETQYF. Written as DNA, the CDR3 is TGTGCCAGCAGCCAGTCCGCGACCCAAGAGACCCAGTACTTC.

The chain couples TRBV18 to TRBJ1-2; 8 bases map to TRBD1. The trim removed 2 bases at V and 8 bases at J, leaving 7 bases unmatched. CDR3 length: 14 residues. The germline V gene has CDR1 KGHSH and CDR2 LQKENI. The CDR3 sequence: CASSPSQGASGYTF. The CDR3 DNA reads as TGTGCCAGCTCACCAAGCCAGGGGGCGAGCGGCTACACCTTC.

This chain links TRBV4-2 with TRBJ1-2, with 7 bases fitting TRBD1. V was pared by 3 bases and J by 4 bases, with 5 bases of the junction left unmatched. The germline gives CDR1 LGHNA, CDR2 YNFKEQ. The CDR3 consists of 14 residues. CDR3 amino acids: CASSQARDSYGYTF. The DNA for the CDR3 is TGTGCCAGCAGCCAGGCCCGGGACAGCTATGGCTACACCTTC.